This record concerns one T cell receptor (beta chain) sequence. Antigen specificity is unknown. The library targeted TCRbeta and was prepared with unique molecular identifiers. One entry per CDR3 protein results from TCRdb running MiXCR on the PCR reads. The repertoire has approximately 270,000 distinct CDR3 sequences, more than 20% of them found once; the top ten carry about 5%. The record originates from a study of T-cell reconstitution after alpha-beta-depleted transplantation in children. The study's findings and limits: It was reported that alpha-beta T cells came from several hundred expanded graft clones (about two months after transplant). It was surviving recipient T cells and thymic progenitors that gave some patients high TCRbeta diversity at day 60.

Specimen: PBMCs, mostly from graft donor cells, collected 360 days after TCRalphabeta/CD19-depleted stem cell transplant. The source of this sequence is a female patient between 2 and 15 years old who had a stem cell transplant for congenital amegakaryocytic thrombocytopenia, so the T cells may come from the graft donor.

The CDR3 reads CASSETGGHHEQYF. CDR3 nucleotide sequence: TGTGCCAGCAGCGAAACAGGGGGGCACCACGAGCAGTACTTC. The chain recombines TRBV7-9 with TRBJ2-7; 8 bases fit TRBD1. Looked up from germline, CDR1 is SEHNR and CDR2 is FQNEAQ (reference sequence). The CDR3 length is 14 residues. Losses at the gene ends were 5 bases for V and 5 bases for J; bases not matched to a gene: 8.